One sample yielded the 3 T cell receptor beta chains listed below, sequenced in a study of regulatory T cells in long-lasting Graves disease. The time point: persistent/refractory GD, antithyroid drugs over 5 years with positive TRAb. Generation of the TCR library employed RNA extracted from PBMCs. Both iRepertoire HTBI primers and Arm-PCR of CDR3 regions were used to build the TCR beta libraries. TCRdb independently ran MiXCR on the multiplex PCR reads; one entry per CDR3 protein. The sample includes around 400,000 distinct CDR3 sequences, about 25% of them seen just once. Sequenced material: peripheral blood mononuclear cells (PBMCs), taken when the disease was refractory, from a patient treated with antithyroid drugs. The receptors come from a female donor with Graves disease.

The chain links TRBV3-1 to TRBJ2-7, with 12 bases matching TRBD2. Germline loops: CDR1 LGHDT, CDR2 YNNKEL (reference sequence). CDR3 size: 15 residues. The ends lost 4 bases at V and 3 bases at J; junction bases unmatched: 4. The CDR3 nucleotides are TGTGCCAGCAGCCGGCTAGCGGGAGGGAACTACGAGCAGTACTTC. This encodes CASSRLAGGNYEQYF.

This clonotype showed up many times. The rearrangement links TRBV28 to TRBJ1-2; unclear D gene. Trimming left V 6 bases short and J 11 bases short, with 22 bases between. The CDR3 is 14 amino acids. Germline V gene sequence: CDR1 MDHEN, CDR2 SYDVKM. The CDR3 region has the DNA TGTGCCAGCAGCGAACCCCCGGGGAGCTCGAATTACACCTTC. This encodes CASSEPPGSSNYTF.

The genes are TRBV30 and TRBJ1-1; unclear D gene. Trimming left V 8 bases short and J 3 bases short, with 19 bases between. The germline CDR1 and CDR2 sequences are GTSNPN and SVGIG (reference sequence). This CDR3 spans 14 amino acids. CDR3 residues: CAGGPRVRDTEAFF. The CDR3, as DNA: TGTGCCGGAGGGCCAAGGGTTCGGGACACTGAAGCTTTCTTT.